The present T cell receptor (beta chain) was sequenced within a study of cytomegalovirus exposure and HLA in healthy donors (dated by TCRdb to 2015 to 2018). For context, the study as a whole: An earlier analysis of approximately 640 of the donors reported approximately 290 Gb of sequence data and approximately 110 million unique TCR beta sequences from about 179 million T cells. HLA typing covered class I and class II loci at four-digit resolution. A later genetic analysis used genome-wide SNP genotypes for about 65% of the roughly 670 donors, treating that subset as a discovery cohort. Among 398 genotyped donors of the cohort, an average of approximately 240,000 unique TCR beta nucleotide sequences were sequenced per donor, about a sixth of them non-productive. Along with the roughly 610-subject first cohort, a separate validation cohort of about 110 different subjects was used. All discovery cohort repertoires had been generated on a single sequencing platform. The study aimed to test whether cataloging public T cell receptors could reveal signatures of past pathogen exposure. Donor age, sex, ethnicity and CMV serostatus were compiled together with the repertoire data. To predict cytomegalovirus infection status, the study combined high-throughput TCR immunosequencing, statistical association of individual TCRs with disease status, and machine learning. An early release that covered 500 to 800 HLA-typed donors contained approximately 300 gigabases of sequencing data and about 93 million unique TCR sequences. To study patterns of TCR occurrence, a later analysis re-analyzed previously published TCR beta repertoires from several hundred donors and added high-resolution HLA genotyping. The study used immunosequencing to profile the T cell repertoires of approximately 690 subjects and linked those repertoires to cytomegalovirus serostatus. Of the 350 to 450 genotyped donors, about 80% fell in the genetic ancestry cluster associated with self-reported Caucasian donors. In an earlier analysis of 587 of the donors, high-throughput TCR beta sequencing was used to judge whether each TCR beta V gene segment behaved as functional or pseudogenic. Four or five DR-DQ haplotypes were handled as single units for association and clustering because linkage in the cohort was strong. Rather than using new phenotypic data, the later analysis identified candidate immune exposures from TCR beta sequences and from how often those sequences occurred across donors. Typing coverage varied by locus: roughly 620-640 donors for A, B, C, DRB1 and DQB1; approximately 560 for DQA1; about 600 for DPA1; about 450 for DPB1. Here is what the overall study found, with its caveats: In vitro tests confirmed that three of the cytomegalovirus-associated TCR beta chains recognize cytomegalovirus antigens. The authors suggested that the approach could potentially be generalized to other disease states and immunological phenotypes. The classifier was reported to diagnose cytomegalovirus status with high specificity and sensitivity in both the original cohort and the validation cohort. Presence/absence analyses assumed roughly uniform sequencing depth across donors, an assumption that may not hold. A later analysis found that HLA-associated TCR beta chains were more clonally expanded and had lower generation probabilities than equally common non-associated chains. A cluster of highly shared sequence variants was judged likely to represent a technical artifact of the sequencing pipeline. V-gene and J-gene trimming of TCR beta chains was associated with a missense DCLRE1C variant in a later genetic analysis, and the association was replicated in an independent cohort. Most CMV-associated TCR beta chains appeared to be HLA-restricted in a later analysis, and the HLA associations seemed to be driven largely by CMV exposure. According to a later analysis, TCR association rates differed among HLA loci, with DRB1 alleles showing the most associated TCRs and HLA-C alleles showing the fewest. At a false discovery rate of 0.05, a later analysis linked 16,951 TCR beta sequences to specific HLA alleles. The cohort was sequenced for TCR beta chains only, and without alpha or paired-chain data the features that could be detected were limited. The study gave a list of under 200 TCR beta chains associated with cytomegalovirus. Correlated functional status among segregating V segments might reflect linkage disequilibrium, but an unknown experimental factor could not be ruled out. An earlier analysis of around 500 of the donors showed that most TCR beta V segments appeared in productive rearrangements either about 87% or about 30% of the time, which broadly matched IMGT annotations. In a later analysis, several top co-occurrence clusters were reported to appear linked to parvovirus B19, influenza, CMV and Epstein-Barr virus. The earlier analysis of 587 of the donors excluded roughly 17 rarely observed V segments, including chromosome 9 orphons, because counts were too low. While some public TCRs were present in many individuals, most TCR sequences turned up only very rarely across donors. A further reported finding was that TCR beta sequences accurately predicted the HLA-A and HLA-B alleles for most subjects in the first cohort. Assigning TCR associations to individual alleles was difficult when HLA alleles, especially DR and DQ, strongly co-occurred. Because some donors lacked HLA typing at each locus, the association tests relied only on the typed subset. Compared with the 666-donor mean, donors in an Asian-associated ancestry cluster had fewer N-insertions in productive TCRs, according to a later genetic analysis. The only immune exposure information available for the cohort was CMV serostatus. Because the 87-base-pair reads could not distinguish some IMGT-functional V segments, including TRBV6-2 and TRBV6-3, those segments were excluded.

From a lookup of the germline V gene, CDR1 and CDR2 are SGHTS and YDEGEE. Measured from the cysteine to the phenylalanine, the CDR3 is 12 residues long. The read is trimmed to its CDR3 DNA, 36 bases read in frame from base 1. V and J lose 6 bases and 4 bases, and a span of 7 bases separates them. The library came from the immunoSEQ multiplex PCR assay. For the multiplex PCR, a mixture combining 60 forward primers for TCR Vbeta segments and 13 reverse primers for TCR Jbeta segments was used. A multiplex PCR assay on genomic DNA amplified the CDR3 region of rearranged TCR beta genes. Amplified TCR beta libraries were sequenced as 87-base-pair reads on the Illumina HiSeq System. Concerning the study's data processing: In a later analysis, tens of millions of unique TCR beta chains were counted across the 650 to 700 repertoires, and roughly 10 million of these chains were shared by at least two donors. Raw reads were error-corrected and collapsed into unique sequences by a nearest-neighbor algorithm in which closely related sequences were merged to remove PCR and sequencing errors. Alignment of CDR3 sequences to IMGT reference sequences was used to assign V, D and J gene segments. Each retained sequence needed at least a six-nucleotide match to both a V gene segment and a J gene segment. Rearrangements were classified as productive when the CDR3 lacked stop codons and remained in frame with V and J, and all other rearrangements were classified as non-productive. CDR3 was defined by IMGT convention, running from the second conserved V-encoded cysteine to the conserved J-encoded phenylalanine. The earlier analysis of some 600 of the donors excluded sequences that lacked an unambiguous match to a single V gene segment. An earlier analysis of a few hundred of the donors classified V segments as functional when productive rearrangements were above 56.7% and as segregating when the standard deviation between donors was above 5%. To diagnose cytomegalovirus status from the catalog of TCR beta chain sequences, a statistical classification framework was built. V and J gene assignment, in a later analysis, came from comparing TCR nucleotide sequences with IMGT/GENE-DB human TR gene sequences. The TCRdist pipeline was used in a later analysis to assign CDR3 sequences and most-parsimonious VDJ recombination scenarios. In a later analysis, each TCR beta chain was defined by its CDR3 amino acid sequence together with its V-gene family, and reads lacking a unique V-gene family were excluded. To address suspected cross-contamination and a sequencing artifact, a later analysis removed over 500 highly shared, low-generation-probability nucleotide sequences. In a later analysis, a clonal expansion index for each public chain was calculated from normalized within-repertoire ranks of inferred template counts. A later analysis computed generation probabilities with a VDJ recombination model fitted to out-of-frame rearrangements, and checked the results against IGoR. In a later analysis, TCR-TCR, TCR-HLA and TCR-CMV co-occurrence was scored with hypergeometric tests, and a repertoire-size bias correction was applied to TCR pairs. False discovery rates were estimated in a later analysis by permuting HLA or CMV assignments 20 times. In a later analysis, co-occurring TCRs were grouped using DBSCAN, and TCRdist sequence similarity was added for clustering within HLA-allele-positive subsets. Repertoires with fewer than 30,000 or more than 120,000 public chains were left out of co-occurrence clustering, as were a handful of repertoires with anomalous nucleotide sharing. The source is immuneACCESS, and TCRdb retained only in-frame sequences with V and J called. Part of the clones is not carried over; for the studies checked, unresolved V genes explain less than half of this, and the remainder is unexplained. Clone size and the V and J calls come from that table; the DNA yielded D and trimming. The sample table holds 150,000 to 160,000 clones, of which more than 60% were seen once. The top ten clonotypes cover around 4.1% of the sample.

In the case of this clone: There is no known antigen for this receptor. Qualities for individual bases were not recorded, and no much larger clone is one base off.

The cohort comprised some 700 healthy bone marrow donors. At the time of sampling, all cohort members were nominally healthy, though unrecorded immune exposures were likely present. The donor tested CMV seronegative, placing the donor among the 350 to 400 seronegative members of the cohort. A peripheral blood sample was collected from each donor, and TCR beta sequencing was performed on peripheral blood mononuclear cells. The Qiagen DNeasy Blood Extraction Kit was used to extract genomic DNA from the blood cell samples. Sequenced input: PBMCs. Recombination linked TRBV5-8 to TRBJ1-4; the D gene cannot be named for sure. The TCR sequence derives from a woman in her thirties or forties in good health and CMV-seronegative. This receptor has the CDR3 CASNGDNEKLFF. The bases read TGTGCCAGCAACGGGGATAATGAAAAACTGTTTTTT.